The present entry profiles one TCR beta chain with its context. In the original workflow: Researchers report that nucleated cell counts were estimated from reference gene primer amplification. The data were produced by immunoSEQ multiplex PCR, yet TCRdb's version contains in-frame clones alone and is incomplete. That table supplies the V and J calls and clone size; D and trimming were determined from the DNA. The sample carries 210,000 or so clones, about 86% recorded once. After removal of 6 bases from V and 4 bases from J, the junction contained 4 bases not matched to a gene. The CDR3 contains 13 residues. Germline CDR1 reads SNHLY; CDR2 reads FYNNEI. In terms of age and location, participants ranged from roughly 18 to 95 years and lived in 24 US areas. Participants' reported clinical history set cohort assignment. This sample was included in a study of blood T cell repertoires in COVID-19. The wider study: Donors in Cohort 3 who had recovered were those with two negative PCRs, healthcare professional clearance, or resolution of their symptoms.

The sequence was obtained from a woman in her fifties or sixties in a cohort exposed to, infected with or recovered from COVID-19 (not recorded which). The chain uses TRBV2 and TRBJ2-5; 8 bases line up with TRBD1. Sequencing input: PBMCs or T cells enriched from blood (not recorded which). This chain's CDR3 is CASRRDRGETQYF. CDR3 sequence (DNA): TGTGCCAGCAGGCGAGACAGGGGAGAGACCCAGTACTTC.